A selection of T cell receptor beta chains follows, all from one sample in a study of glioma-infiltrating T cells. Using its own MiXCR run on the multiplex PCR reads, TCRdb lists one record per CDR3 protein. Of fewer than 500,000 distinct CDR3 sequences listed, more than 35% are singletons. Input material: glioma tissue, nonneoplastic brain tissue, or PBMCs (not recorded which). The receptor source for this set is a human donor with low-grade glioma or glioblastoma, undergoing nonglioma brain surgery, or in good health (not recorded which). The CDR3 runs from the conserved cysteine through the conserved F or W. The order of the fields is CDR3 DNA, CDR3 protein, clone size, J gene, V gene, D gene. The D gene is left open where the match is weak. Not every row has a clone size; where given, it reads once, few, many or a size class.

TGTGCCATCAAGGGCGGGGCGGGGGAGACCCAGTACTTC,CAIKGGAGETQYF,NA,TRBJ2-5,TRBV10-3,NA
TGTGCCAGCAGGGGCCAGGGCAACACTGAAGCTTTCTTT,CASRGQGNTEAFF,few,TRBJ1-1,TRBV12-3/TRBV12-4,NA
TGCGCCAGCAGCCAACCCGGTGGAAGGGGTCAGGTCGAGCAGTACTTC,CASSQPGGRGQVEQYF,NA,TRBJ2-7,TRBV4-3,NA
TGTGCCAGCTCACCAAGGAGCGGACGCACAGATACGCAGTATTTT,CASSPRSGRTDTQYF,NA,TRBJ2-3,TRBV18,NA
TGCAGTGCCCCTCCCGGCGGGGATAGGAGCTATGGCTACACCTTC,CSAPPGGDRSYGYTF,NA,TRBJ1-2,TRBV20-1,NA
TGCGCCAGCAGCTTTTCGGACGGTCCCACCCGGGAGCTGTTTTTT,CASSFSDGPTRELFF,NA,TRBJ2-2,TRBV4-1,NA
TGTGCCAGCAGTGAGGTACTCTATGCCGGGGAGCTGTTTTTT,CASSEVLYAGELFF,NA,TRBJ2-2,TRBV6-1,NA
TGCAGTGCTCCAGGGGGCCTAGCGGGGCTCTACGTGCAGTACTTC,CSAPGGLAGLYVQYF,NA,TRBJ2-7,TRBV20-1,NA
TGTGCCAGCAGTGGCACTACGGGGGGTGACAATCAGCCCCAGCATTTT,CASSGTTGGDNQPQHF,many,TRBJ1-5,TRBV28,NA
TGTGTCAGCAGCTTAAGACAGGGGGATGAAAAACTGTTTTTT,CVSSLRQGDEKLFF,NA,TRBJ1-4,TRBV7-3,TRBD1
TGCAGTGCTCTTTACGGGACAGGGGGTAATTCACCCCTCCACTTT,CSALYGTGGNSPLHF,many,TRBJ1-6,TRBV20-1,TRBD1
TGTGCCAGCAGCCAAGAGCGACAGGGGGCGTACGAGCAGTACTTC,CASSQERQGAYEQYF,NA,TRBJ2-7,TRBV4-1,TRBD1
TGCAGTGTTAACCCGGTCAACTCTGGAAACACCATATATTTT,CSVNPVNSGNTIYF,few,TRBJ1-3,TRBV20-1,NA
TGTGCCAGCAGTTACTCGTTCCCACCGTCCCAAGAGACCCAGTACTTC,CASSYSFPPSQETQYF,many,TRBJ2-5,TRBV6-5,NA
TGCGCCAGCAGCCAAGATGGGCCCTATGGCTACACCTTC,CASSQDGPYGYTF,NA,TRBJ1-2,TRBV4-1,NA
TGTGCCAGCAGTTTGGGGACTAGCGGGATAAACAATGAGCAGTTCTTC,CASSLGTSGINNEQFF,many,TRBJ2-1,TRBV6-2/TRBV6-3,TRBD2
TGTGCCAGCAGCCAAGGGGGACTAGAACAGTACTTC,CASSQGGLEQYF,NA,TRBJ2-7,TRBV6-1,TRBD2
TGTGCCAGCAGCCCCTCCGGACATGAGCAGTTCTTC,CASSPSGHEQFF,NA,TRBJ2-1,TRBV11-1,NA
TGCGCCAGCAGCCCCCTTTCTAGCGGGGATGAGCAGTTCTTC,CASSPLSSGDEQFF,NA,TRBJ2-1,TRBV5-1,TRBD2
TGTGCCACCAGTGATCCCCCCGGGACACAGAACACCGGGGAGCTGTTTTTT,CATSDPPGTQNTGELFF,NA,TRBJ2-2,TRBV10-2,NA
TGTGCCAGCAGCGAAGCAGGGGGAAGCTATGGCTACACCTTC,CASSEAGGSYGYTF,few,TRBJ1-2,TRBV6-1,TRBD1
TGTGCCAGCAGCCAAGATGTAGTGGAGACCCAGTACTTC,CASSQDVVETQYF,few,TRBJ2-5,TRBV3-1,NA
TGCAGTGCTAGAAACCACCGCTCTGGAAACACCATATATTTT,CSARNHRSGNTIYF,NA,TRBJ1-3,TRBV20-1,NA
TGTGCCAGCAGCCGAAGGAAAGCGGGAGGTTGGTCCTACGAGCAGTACTTC,CASSRRKAGGWSYEQYF,NA,TRBJ2-7,TRBV28,TRBD2
TGTGCCAGCAGCTTATTTCTCAGGACTGGGGAGCAGTACTTC,CASSLFLRTGEQYF,few,TRBJ2-7,TRBV7-2,NA
TGTGCCAGCAGTAGACTAGCGGACTCCTACGAGCAGTACTTC,CASSRLADSYEQYF,few,TRBJ2-7,TRBV6-1,TRBD2
TGTGCCAGCAGTGAGGTGAGCGGGACGTGGAATGAGCAGTTCTTC,CASSEVSGTWNEQFF,few,TRBJ2-1,TRBV6-1,TRBD2
TGTGCCAGCAGTTTAGCGGTGGGGACAGATACGCAGTATTTT,CASSLAVGTDTQYF,few,TRBJ2-3,TRBV28,NA
TGTGCCAGCAGCCAAGACGTAATTTACGAGCAGTACTTC,CASSQDVIYEQYF,few,TRBJ2-7,TRBV3-1,NA
TGTGCCAGCAGCTTAGATTTCCTGGACGGAGGCTCCTATGGCTACACCTTC,CASSLDFLDGGSYGYTF,few,TRBJ1-2,TRBV7-2,NA
TGTGCCAGCAGTTTTGTGGGAGGCTTCCACGAGCAGTACTTC,CASSFVGGFHEQYF,few,TRBJ2-7,TRBV27,NA
TGTGCCAGCAGCTCTGGGGGGGGTGGGGCCAACGTCCTGACTTTC,CASSSGGGGANVLTF,NA,TRBJ2-6,TRBV11-2,TRBD2
TGTGCCATCAGTCGGCTAGCTGTTTACAATGAGCAGTTCTTC,CAISRLAVYNEQFF,NA,TRBJ2-1,TRBV6-1,NA